Below, 10 T cell receptor beta chains from the same sample are listed, as sequenced in a study of identical twins. TCRdb processed the 5' RACE reads anew with MiXCR; each CDR3 protein has one entry. The data hold some 570,000 distinct CDR3 sequences, with 20% to 25% observed a single time. The same specimen was also included in a second study, on yellow fever vaccine responses in identical twins.

Sequenced material: CD4+ T cells sorted from blood. These TCRs come from a woman under 30 in good health.

This clonotype has more than one count but fewer than ten. The chain recombines TRBV7-9 with TRBJ1-1, with D tentatively TRBD1 (5 bases). The V and J ends lost 7 bases and 1 base respectively, with 7 bases between them. Germline-derived CDR1 and CDR2 are SEHNR and FQNEAQ (reference sequence). The CDR3 loop spans 12 amino acids. CDR3 in amino acids: CASTGQNTEAFF. The CDR3 coding sequence is TGTGCCAGCACTGGACAGAACACTGAAGCTTTCTTT.

The rearrangement joins TRBV7-9 to TRBJ2-1; the match to TRBD2 covers 7 bases. Germline trimming cut 7 bases from V and 1 base from J; bases unmatched to any gene: 10. The CDR3 is 16 residues long. CDR1 and CDR2 (germline): SEHNR, FQNEAQ (reference sequence). CDR3 sequence: CASTARRAGSYNEQFF. DNA for the CDR3: TGTGCCAGCACCGCCAGGCGAGCGGGGTCCTACAATGAGCAGTTCTTC.

Only a few counts were recorded for this clonotype. The chain recombines TRBV12-3 or TRBV12-4 with TRBJ2-3; the D is unclear. With 7 bases removed from V and 3 bases from J, the gap between germline ends came to 8 bases. The CDR3 has 12 residues. CDR3: CASTRTTDTQYF. The CDR3, as DNA: TGTGCCAGCACCCGAACGACAGATACGCAGTATTTT.

V and J are TRBV11-1 and TRBJ1-1; no firm D call. The V end lost 3 bases, the J end lost 7 bases, and 6 bases lay between the germline ends. CDR1 and CDR2 (germline): SGHAT, FQDESV (reference sequence). This CDR3 comprises 11 residues. The CDR3 region is CASSLGVEAFF. The CDR3 coding sequence is TGTGCCAGCAGCTTGGGTGTTGAAGCTTTCTTT.

In its sample, this clonotype was seen a few times. The V and J genes are TRBV12-3 or TRBV12-4 and TRBJ2-7, with 11 bases matching TRBD2. The CDR3 spans 15 residues. V gave up 5 bases and J gave up 4 bases; unmatched junction bases: 7. CDR3 sequence reads: CASSPRLAGRYEQYF. The DNA for the CDR3 is TGTGCCAGCAGTCCCCGACTAGCGGGAAGGTACGAGCAGTACTTC.

The rearrangement links TRBV7-8 to TRBJ1-5; D remains ambiguous. Looked up from germline, CDR1 is SGHVS and CDR2 is FQNEAQ. The V end was cut by 4 bases, the J end by 7 bases, with 11 bases between. The CDR3 contains 13 residues. CDR3 residues: CASSYDDPQPQHF. The CDR3, as DNA: TGTGCCAGCAGCTATGATGATCCCCAGCCCCAGCATTTT.

The rearrangement uses TRBV7-9 and TRBJ2-5; D is unresolved. The CDR3 covers 14 residues. V lost 0 bases and J lost 5, with 10 bases in between. Germline V gene sequence: CDR1 SEHNR, CDR2 FQNEAQ (reference sequence). CDR3 coding DNA: TGTGCCAGCAGCTTAGCGCCCTACGCGGAGACCCAGTACTTC. This translates into CASSLAPYAETQYF.

This clonotype was observed at least ten times. This chain connects TRBV27 to TRBJ2-3; D gene uncertain. CDR3 length: 13 residues. CDR1 is MNHEY and CDR2 is SMNVEV in the germline V gene (reference sequence). V shed 3 bases and J shed 1 base, with 5 bases lying between them. This CDR3 reads CASSFLGTDTQYF. CDR3 coding DNA: TGTGCCAGCAGTTTTTTGGGCACAGATACGCAGTATTTT.

The V and J genes are TRBV7-2 and TRBJ2-7, with D perhaps given as TRBD1 or TRBD2 (5 bases each). CDR1 and CDR2 (germline): SGHTA, FQGNSA. The V end lost 1 base, the J end lost 6 bases, and 10 bases lay between the germline ends. This CDR3 has 13 residues. The DNA for the CDR3 is TGTGCCAGCAGCTTAGTGGGACCGGCCGAGCAGTACGTC. This translates into CASSLVGPAEQYV.

This clonotype came up a few times. The rearrangement links TRBV3-1 to TRBJ2-7, with TRBD2 matching 12 bases. The trim removed 4 bases at V and 3 bases at J, leaving 4 bases unmatched. The germline V gene has CDR1 LGHDT and CDR2 YNNKEL (reference sequence). This CDR3 spans 15 amino acids. The CDR3 loop is CASSLRTSGVYEQYF. The DNA for the CDR3 is TGTGCCAGCAGCCTCAGGACTAGCGGGGTCTACGAGCAGTACTTC.